This TCR beta chain is from a study of T cell responses to AZD1222 COVID-19 vaccine. Overall study findings and caveats: Vaccine-associated CD4 TCRs ranged over spike, dominating at 160-218 and 743-854. Among AZD1222 vaccinees, only six or seven were seropositive at baseline.

Profiled with immunoSEQ multiplex PCR; TCRdb holds only in-frame clones, not every one. Of 150,000 to 160,000 clones detected, around nine tenths appear once; the ten largest clones hold approximately 1.8%. As regards this clone: What it binds is not known.

The germline V and J ends were trimmed by 4 bases and 4 bases, with 10 bases remaining between them. The CDR3 covers 13 residues. Germline-derived CDR1 and CDR2 are SNHLY and FYNNEI. The sample was peripheral blood, taken on day 0 of AZD1222 vaccination. The TCR originated in an adult in good health. The chain carries TRBV2 and TRBJ1-1, with TRBD1 as a possible D gene (5 bases). CDR3 in DNA: TGTGCCAGCAGTGTAGGGAGGGGCACTGAAGCTTTCTTT. It encodes CASSVGRGTEAFF. Together with reference TRBV2 and TRBJ1-1, the CDR3 gives the full variable domain: EPEVTQTPSHQVTQMGQEVILRCVPISNHLYFYWYRQILGQKVEFLVSFYNNEISEKSEIFDDQFSVERPDGSNFTLKIRSTKLEDSAMYFCASSVGRGTEAFFGQGTRLTVV.